This T cell receptor (beta chain) emerged from a study of OX40 agonist ivuxolimab in advanced cancers. At the level of the whole study: Ivuxolimab, which targeted the costimulatory receptor OX40 (CD134), was an agonistic, fully human IgG2 monoclonal antibody. A male proportion of 82.7% and a mean age of roughly 58 years, ranging from 23 to 79, were recorded for the dose-escalation cohort. The paper reports the monotherapy dose-escalation portion (N of about 54 patients) of the phase I ivuxolimab trial. Prior anti-PD-1, anti-PD-L1 or anti-CTLA-4 therapy was permitted, and checkpoint inhibitors had been received by roughly 42% of dose-escalation patients. Three dose-escalation patients achieved partial responses, one with hepatocellular carcinoma and two with cutaneous melanoma. Peripheral TCRbeta sequencing aimed to test whether ivuxolimab altered TCR sequence diversity and caused clonal T-cell expansion. Intravenous ivuxolimab was administered to patients every 2 weeks at six dose levels: 0.01, 0.1, 0.3, 1.5, 3 and 10 mg/kg. Among the 50 to 55 dose-escalation patients, about 19 had hepatocellular carcinoma, about 15 melanoma, 9 renal cell carcinoma and 9 head and neck cancer.

The trial excluded patients who had a history of autoimmune disease or who were on systemic immunosuppression. Peripheral blood for TCR sequencing was drawn from every dose cohort at baseline, at cycle 4 day 1 and at cycle 7 day 1. Samples were obtained from an open-label, multicenter, first-in-human phase I dose-escalation trial of ivuxolimab. Adults with locally advanced or metastatic melanoma, renal cell carcinoma, hepatocellular carcinoma or head and neck squamous cell carcinoma were enrolled in the trial. CD4+ and CD8+ T cells were sorted separately from peripheral blood before TCR sequencing. Genomic DNA was isolated from the sorted cells so that the TCRbeta CDR3 region could be sequenced. The immunoSEQ Assay was used for sequencing of TCRbeta CDR3 regions. Imported from immuneACCESS, the table was reduced by TCRdb to in-frame sequences with V and J called. These copies leave out some clones; in studies compared against another copy, an unresolved V gene accounts for under half, and the cause of the remainder is not known. Here the sample has about 48,000 clones; about 81% occur a single time. The top ten hold around 7.7% of the sample.

In the case of this clone: Its antigen target is currently unknown. Base qualities are not provided; no much larger clone lies one nucleotide away.

The full study reports these points: In the 0.1-3.0 mg/kg groups, partial responders were among the patients with the lowest normalized peripheral clonal expansion, particularly in CD8+ T cells. On average, CD8+ T cells showed more expanded clones than CD4+ T cells after ivuxolimab. At doses from 0.1 to 3.0 mg/kg, clonal expansion was seen in both CD4+ and CD8+ blood T cells between baseline and week 6. Low levels of normalized T-cell clonal expansion were also shown by some nonresponding patients. The antigen specificity of the clonally expanded peripheral T cells was not determined.

There are 15 amino acids in the CDR3, from cysteine to phenylalanine inclusive. The entry retains the CDR3 DNA only, 45 bases that are in frame from base 1. The V end gives up 5 bases and the J end 4 bases, leaving 5 bases in the junction not matched to a gene. The germline V gene sets CDR1 to SGHDN and CDR2 to FVKESK. The receptor was isolated from an adult with an advanced solid tumor such as melanoma, head and neck, liver or kidney cancer. The rearrangement joined TRBV14 to TRBJ2-7; 13 bases in the junction line up with TRBD2. The sequencing here drew on CD4+ or CD8+ T cells sorted from blood, taken in a trial of the OX40 agonist ivuxolimab. The nucleotides are TGTGCCAGCAGCGTAGGACTAGCGGGAGTGTACGAGCAGTACTTC. Translated, this is CASSVGLAGVYEQYF. Reference TRBV14 and TRBJ2-7 proteins supply the regions before and after the CDR3; the full variable domain is: EAGVTQFPSHSVIEKGQTVTLRCDPISGHDNLYWYRRVMGKEIKFLLHFVKESKQDESGMPNNRFLAERTGGTYSTLKVQPAELEDSGVYFCASSVGLAGVYEQYFGPGTRLTVT.